The clone carrying this T cell receptor (beta chain) was detected many times. The sample originates from a study of T cells in Graves' hyperthyroidism and ophthalmopathy. TCR beta CDR3 regions were amplified from RNA transcripts. The TCR CDR3 first-round RT-PCR relied on the HTBI primer set. Each CDR3 protein is one row after TCRdb ran MiXCR on the multiplex PCR reads. Among 300,000 to 450,000 distinct CDR3 sequences, about 13% were seen once, and the ten largest hold more than 20%. Germline V gene sequence: CDR1 SGHRS, CDR2 YFSETQ. Between the trimmed V and J ends, which lost 0 bases and 3 bases, there was a span of 11 bases. The CDR3 covers 15 residues.

The sample taken for sequencing was blood. This sequence originates from a young man with Graves' hyperthyroidism that later progressed to Graves' ophthalmopathy. The chain has TRBV5-1 and TRBJ2-3; D may be TRBD2 (6 bases). DNA of the CDR3: TGCGCCAGCAGCTTGGACGTAGGAGGGACAGATACGCAGTATTTT. This encodes CASSLDVGGTDTQYF.